This entry is about one T cell receptor beta chain. This specimen belongs to a study of blood T cell repertoires in COVID-19. The CDR3 sequence is 13 residues long. V was trimmed by 3 bases and J by 6 bases, leaving 9 bases between them. In the original workflow: Amplified reference gene primers provided the basis for estimating nucleated cell counts. Method: immunoSEQ multiplex PCR; TCRdb's copy keeps in-frame clones and lacks some. V and J calls and clone size are given by that table; D and trimming were obtained from the DNA. This table holds about 75,000 clones, approximately 79% found once. This TCR was sampled from a woman aged 80 or over with active or convalescent COVID-19. Sequenced input: peripheral blood. The chain uses TRBV12-3 or TRBV12-4 and TRBJ1-3; TRBD1 might be the D (6 bases). CDR3 residues: CASSFTGLNTIYF. CDR3 DNA sequence: TGTGCCAGCAGTTTCACAGGGCTAAACACCATATATTTT.